Listed below are T cell receptor beta chains from one sample, sequenced in a study of T cell responses to AZD1222 COVID-19 vaccine. Only in-frame clones appear in the TCRdb table, and some are missing; sequencing was by immunoSEQ multiplex PCR. The data contain over 70,000 clones, roughly 87% of them singletons. Sequences were derived from peripheral blood, sampled on day 0 of AZD1222 vaccination. The receptors here all came from an adult in good health. The CDR3 runs from the conserved cysteine through the conserved F or W. Fields, in order: J gene, CDR3 length, D gene, V gene, clone size, CDR3 protein, CDR3 DNA. A D gene is named only where the DNA matches it firmly. Part of the rows lack a size; the others show once, few, many or a class for expanded clones.

j_call: TRBJ2-2
cdr3_length: 14
d_call: .
v_call: TRBV7-9
clone_size: .
cdr3_aa: CASAVQRNTGELFF
cdr3_nt: TGTGCCAGCGCGGTACAGAGAAACACCGGGGAGCTGTTTTTT

j_call: TRBJ1-4
cdr3_length: 14
d_call: .
v_call: TRBV28
clone_size: .
cdr3_aa: CASSPGGVEEKLFF
cdr3_nt: TGTGCCAGCAGCCCCGGGGGAGTGGAGGAAAAACTGTTTTTT

j_call: TRBJ2-2
cdr3_length: 18
d_call: .
v_call: TRBV30
clone_size: few
cdr3_aa: CAWSIKLGGTTNTGELFF
cdr3_nt: TGTGCCTGGAGCATCAAACTGGGGGGCACAACGAACACCGGGGAGCTGTTTTTT

j_call: TRBJ2-7
cdr3_length: 14
d_call: TRBD2
v_call: TRBV28
clone_size: .
cdr3_aa: CASSLGAGLHEQYF
cdr3_nt: TGTGCCAGCAGTTTGGGAGCGGGACTCCACGAGCAGTACTTC

j_call: TRBJ1-1
cdr3_length: 18
d_call: .
v_call: TRBV24-1
clone_size: .
cdr3_aa: CATSDLWTDYAKNTEAFF
cdr3_nt: TGTGCCACCAGTGATTTGTGGACAGACTATGCAAAGAACACTGAAGCTTTCTTT

j_call: TRBJ2-1
cdr3_length: 13
d_call: TRBD1
v_call: TRBV11-2
clone_size: .
cdr3_aa: CASSPKAGGEQFF
cdr3_nt: TGTGCCAGCAGCCCGAAGGCAGGGGGAGAGCAGTTCTTC

j_call: TRBJ2-1
cdr3_length: 12
d_call: TRBD1
v_call: TRBV2
clone_size: .
cdr3_aa: CASRDRANEQFF
cdr3_nt: TGTGCCAGCAGAGACAGGGCCAATGAGCAGTTCTTC

j_call: TRBJ1-1
cdr3_length: 13
d_call: .
v_call: TRBV7-9
clone_size: .
cdr3_aa: CASSLGVGTEAFF
cdr3_nt: TGTGCCAGCAGCTTAGGGGTTGGCACTGAAGCTTTCTTT

j_call: TRBJ2-1
cdr3_length: 16
d_call: TRBD2
v_call: TRBV19
clone_size: .
cdr3_aa: CASSMGLAAYHNEQFF
cdr3_nt: TGTGCCAGTAGTATGGGACTAGCCGCGTATCACAATGAGCAGTTCTTC

j_call: TRBJ2-1
cdr3_length: 15
d_call: TRBD2
v_call: TRBV19
clone_size: few
cdr3_aa: CASTHSGGSYNEQFF
cdr3_nt: TGTGCCAGTACGCATAGCGGGGGCTCCTACAATGAGCAGTTCTTC